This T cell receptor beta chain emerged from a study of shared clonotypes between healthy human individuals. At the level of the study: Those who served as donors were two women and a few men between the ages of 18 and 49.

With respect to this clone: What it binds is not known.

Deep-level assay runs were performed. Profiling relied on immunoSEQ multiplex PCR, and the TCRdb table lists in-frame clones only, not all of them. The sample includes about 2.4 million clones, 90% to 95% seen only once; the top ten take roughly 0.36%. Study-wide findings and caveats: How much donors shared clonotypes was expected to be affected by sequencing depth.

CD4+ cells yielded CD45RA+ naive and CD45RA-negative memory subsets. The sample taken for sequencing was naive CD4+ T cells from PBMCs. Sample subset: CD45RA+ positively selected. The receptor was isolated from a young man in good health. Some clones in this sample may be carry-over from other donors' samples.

The CDR3 here is CASSLEGGSTFTDTQYF. The CDR3 coding sequence is TGCGCCAGCAGCTTGGAGGGCGGCAGCACCTTCACAGATACGCAGTATTTT. This chain links TRBV5-1 with TRBJ2-3; D unclear. In germline, CDR1 is SGHRS, CDR2 YFSETQ. With 0 bases removed from V and 2 bases from J, the gap between germline ends came to 16 bases. CDR3 length: 17 residues.